This T cell receptor (beta chain) was retrieved from a study of cytomegalovirus exposure and HLA in healthy donors. The PCR ran on 60 Vbeta and 13 Jbeta primers. Sequencing used immunoSEQ multiplex PCR; TCRdb keeps in-frame clones, though not all of them. The repertoire holds 250,000 to 300,000 clones, roughly 91% seen once, with 1.7% in the top ten. The source is a girl aged 2-15 years in good health and CMV-seronegative. Sequencing input: PBMCs.

Here the CDR3 reads CASSLDRGIYEQYF. CDR3 DNA: TGTGCCAGCAGTTTAGACAGGGGAATCTACGAGCAGTACTTC. The chain has TRBV27 and TRBJ2-7; TRBD1 matches 8 bases. V lost 2 bases to trimming and J lost 3 bases; unmatched junction nucleotides: 3. The germline V gene has CDR1 MNHEY and CDR2 SMNVEV (reference sequence). The CDR3 totals 14 residues.